A selection of T cell receptor beta chains follows, all from one sample in a study of early T cells in non-severe SARS-CoV-2 infection. Each CDR3 protein gets one entry after TCRdb re-called the 5' RACE reads with MiXCR. In the table there are under 35,000 distinct CDR3 sequences, over 6.5% of which are singletons. The sequencing sample was made of whole blood. Receptors originate from an adult who was a healthcare worker with PCR-confirmed SARS-CoV-2 infection or an uninfected control (not recorded which). Both conserved end residues are part of each CDR3. Each record gives: CDR3 length, clone size, J gene, D gene, V gene, CDR3 DNA, CDR3 protein. D genes are given only for firm matches. Some rows mark clone size as missing; the rest say once, few, many or name a class of expanded clone.

15	.	TRBJ2-7	.	TRBV9	TGTGCCAGCAGCGTAGGTGGTTCAGGGGGGGACGAGCAGTACTTC	CASSVGGSGGDEQYF
14	once	TRBJ2-1	TRBD2	TRBV3-1	TGTGCCAGCAGCCAAGTCCGCGGGAGTGGTGAGCAGTTCTTC	CASSQVRGSGEQFF
13	few	TRBJ1-5	.	TRBV5-1	TGCGCCAGCAGTATTGGGGGGCGTCAGCCCCAGCATTTT	CASSIGGRQPQHF
12	many	TRBJ1-1	.	TRBV3-1	TGTGCCGCCTCCCAGGGGAACACTGAAGCTTTCTTT	CAASQGNTEAFF
20	many	TRBJ2-4	.	TRBV12-2	TGTGCAAGTCGCTTAGCAGCCTCACCCCACTCGGACAGGGTGGAAAACATTCAGTACTTC	CASRLAASPHSDRVENIQYF
15	.	TRBJ1-1	.	TRBV5-1	TGCGCCAGCAGCTTGTTAGGTATGGGACAAAACGAAGCTTTCTTT	CASSLLGMGQNEAFF
18	few	TRBJ2-4	.	TRBV7-8	TGTGCCAGCAGCTTAGAAGTTCAATTAGAGCCAGCCAAAAACATTCAGTACTTC	CASSLEVQLEPAKNIQYF
17	many	TRBJ2-6	.	TRBV29-1	TGCAGCGTGCCCCACGTGGGACTGAGCTCTGGGGCCAACGTCCTGACTTTC	CSVPHVGLSSGANVLTF
13	many	TRBJ2-2	.	TRBV29-1	TGCAGCGTCGCCGACAGTAACACCGGGGAGCTGTTTTTT	CSVADSNTGELFF
18	medium-sized	TRBJ2-1	TRBD2	TRBV7-3	TGTGCCAGCAGCCGAAGGGGCGCGGGAGGGCAAGGCTACAATGAGCAGTTCTTC	CASSRRGAGGQGYNEQFF
14	many	TRBJ2-5	.	TRBV7-6	TGTGCCAGCAGCTTGAAGGGGACGGAAGAGACCCAGTACTTC	CASSLKGTEETQYF
15	few	TRBJ2-3	.	TRBV11-2	TGTGCCAGCAGCTTAGTAGTCCTCCGCACAGATACGCAGTATTTT	CASSLVVLRTDTQYF
15	many	TRBJ2-3	TRBD2	TRBV10-2	TGCGCCAGCTCCTCACCGGGACTAGCGGTAGATACGCAGTATTTT	CASSSPGLAVDTQYF
14	many	TRBJ2-7	.	TRBV12-3/TRBV12-4	TGTGCCAGCAGTCGACAGTTGGACACCTACGAGCAGTACTTC	CASSRQLDTYEQYF
14	many	TRBJ1-2	.	TRBV29-1	TGCAGCGTTGTCGGCCAGGCGGAGAACCATGGCTACACCTTC	CSVVGQAENHGYTF
14	many	TRBJ2-3	.	TRBV27	TGTGCCAGCAGTCCTCCGGAACCGGGGGATACGCAGTATTTT	CASSPPEPGDTQYF
16	many	TRBJ2-2	TRBD1	TRBV7-9	TGTGCCACCTGGGGAACGGGACAGGTGAACACCGGGGAGCTGTTTTTT	CATWGTGQVNTGELFF
12	many	TRBJ1-5	.	TRBV19	TGTGCCAGTAGTATGCTCGGGCAGCCCCAGCATTTT	CASSMLGQPQHF
15	many	TRBJ1-6	.	TRBV7-8	TGTGCCAGCAGCTTTGACAGCTCCTATAATTCACCCCTCCACTTT	CASSFDSSYNSPLHF
15	many	TRBJ1-2	.	TRBV27	TGTGCCAGCAGTTTTAGTGAGGGGCGCGGGTTTGGCTACACCTTC	CASSFSEGRGFGYTF
13	few	TRBJ2-7	.	TRBV15	TGTGCCACCAGCAGAGATCGGGGGTACGAGCAGTACTTC	CATSRDRGYEQYF
13	many	TRBJ2-7	.	TRBV3-1	TGTGCCAGCAGCCGGGACTTTAACTACGAGCAGTACTTC	CASSRDFNYEQYF
12	.	TRBJ1-5	.	TRBV30	TGTGCCTGGACCGGACCCAATCAGCCCCAGCATTTT	CAWTGPNQPQHF
14	many	TRBJ2-2	.	TRBV12-3/TRBV12-4	TGTGCCAGCAGTTGGAACCCGACGGACGGGGAGCTGTTTTTT	CASSWNPTDGELFF
15	.	TRBJ2-7	TRBD1	TRBV4-1	TGCGCCAGCAGCCCCCAGGACAGGAACCCCTACGAGCAGTACTTC	CASSPQDRNPYEQYF
14	.	TRBJ2-2	.	TRBV7-6	TGTGCCAGCTCAGACCCAGGGTACGCCGGGGAGCTGTTTTTT	CASSDPGYAGELFF
14	many	TRBJ1-2	TRBD1	TRBV11-2	TGTGCCAGCAGCCGGGACAGGGCCAGCTATGGCTACACCTTC	CASSRDRASYGYTF
11	.	TRBJ2-7	.	TRBV20-1	TGCAGTGCTAGTACCAGCTACGAGCAGTACTTC	CSASTSYEQYF
14	once	TRBJ2-7	.	TRBV27	TGTGCCAGCAGATTCGGCCAGACGCGGAACGAGCAGTACTTC	CASRFGQTRNEQYF
11	many	TRBJ2-1	.	TRBV2	TGTGCCACAACTAGAGACAATGAGCAGTTCTTC	CATTRDNEQFF
17	many	TRBJ2-1	TRBD2	TRBV12-3/TRBV12-4	TGTGCCAGCAGTTTACTAGCGGAGACCCTCCTCCACAATGAGCAGTTCTTC	CASSLLAETLLHNEQFF
15	many	TRBJ2-5	TRBD1	TRBV10-3	TGTGCCATCAGTGAGTCGACACAGGGGGTGGAGACCCAGTACTTC	CAISESTQGVETQYF
12	.	TRBJ2-1	.	TRBV25-1	TGTGCCAGCAGTGGCCTATGGAATGAGCAGTTCTTC	CASSGLWNEQFF
14	few	TRBJ2-2	.	TRBV14	TGTGCCAGCAGCCAAGTACAGGGCCCCGGGGAGCTGTTTTTT	CASSQVQGPGELFF
13	.	TRBJ2-7	.	TRBV28	TGTGCCAGCAGAACCACCGACTACCCCGAGCAGTACTTC	CASRTTDYPEQYF
12	many	TRBJ2-5	.	TRBV18	TGTGCCAGCTCACGACTAAGGGAGACCCAGTACTTC	CASSRLRETQYF
14	many	TRBJ2-7	.	TRBV20-1	TGCAGTGCCATATTTACAGGGGAGGCCTACGAGCAGTACTTC	CSAIFTGEAYEQYF
16	many	TRBJ2-3	TRBD1	TRBV27	TGTGCCAGCAGTCCCTCGACAGGGGAGGACTCAGATACGCAGTATTTT	CASSPSTGEDSDTQYF
14	many	TRBJ1-4	TRBD1	TRBV18	TGTGCCAGCTCATTCCAGACAGGGGAATTTAAACTGTTTTTT	CASSFQTGEFKLFF
13	.	TRBJ1-2	TRBD1	TRBV29-1	TGCAGCGTTGTCCCCGGGACAGCCTATGGCTACACCTTC	CSVVPGTAYGYTF
11	many	TRBJ1-2	.	TRBV30	TGTGCCTGGAGTGGCGTGGGCGGCTACACCTTC	CAWSGVGGYTF